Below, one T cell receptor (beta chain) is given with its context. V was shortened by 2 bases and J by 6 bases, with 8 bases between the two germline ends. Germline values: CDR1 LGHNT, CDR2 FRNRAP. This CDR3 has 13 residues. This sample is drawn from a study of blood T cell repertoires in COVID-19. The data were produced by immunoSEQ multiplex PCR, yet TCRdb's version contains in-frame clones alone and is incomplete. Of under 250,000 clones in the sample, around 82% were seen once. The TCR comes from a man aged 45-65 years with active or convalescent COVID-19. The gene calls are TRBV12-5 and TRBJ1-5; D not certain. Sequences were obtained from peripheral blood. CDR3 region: CASGLLVAQPQHF. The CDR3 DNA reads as TGTGCTAGTGGTTTGTTGGTAGCTCAGCCCCAGCATTTT.